This entry features one T cell receptor (beta chain) sequence. Which antigen it targets is not known. No quality values exist for individual bases; no much larger clone is one base distant. This sample stems from a study of a mutant IDH1 vaccine in newly diagnosed glioma (dated by TCRdb to about 2021). For the wider study: Eight vaccinations were administered to patients in weeks 1, 3, 5, 7, 11, 15, 19 and 23, corresponding to visits V03 through V10. Vaccination was initiated 4-6 weeks after radiotherapy alone, or concurrently with temozolomide cycles in the chemotherapy-containing groups. Of the 32 patients who were treated, approximately 62% were male and around 40% were female, and the mean age was around 40 years. Prior to enrollment, standard therapy consisting of radiotherapy alone, temozolomide alone, or radiochemotherapy with temozolomide had been administered to patients, with the combination being received by most patients. Peripheral blood was collected at six visits: V03 (baseline), V05, V07, V10, V12 and V13. Longitudinal TCRB deep sequencing was performed for roughly 25 treated patients wherever samples were available for exploratory analyses.

The time point tag for this specimen amounts to: week 11, during vaccination. Each vaccine dose, consisting of 300 ug of a 20-mer mutant IDH1 peptide in Montanide, was administered subcutaneously with topical imiquimod. The donors had newly diagnosed IDH1-mutant astrocytomas of WHO grade 3 or 4 that showed loss of nuclear ATRX. The samples were drawn from NOA16, a multicentre, single-arm, open-label phase I trial in Germany that tested a mutant IDH1 peptide vaccine in humans for the first time. Genomic DNA for TCRB sequencing was extracted from EDTA blood using the DNeasy Blood and Tissue Kit. From a lookup of the germline V gene, CDR1 and CDR2 are SGHAT and FQNNGV. CDR3 length: 14 amino acids, cysteine to phenylalanine. Only CDR3 DNA is held: 42 bases, read in frame from base 1. At the junction V is shortened by 8 bases and J by 8 bases, with 18 bases in between. The method was the immunoSEQ multiplex PCR assay. Rearranged TCR beta chain sequences were amplified using the hsTCRB Kit according to the manufacturer's protocol. An Illumina MiSeq was used to sequence the TCRB libraries. Under the source paper's analysis protocol: The proprietary platform of the kit vendor was used for demultiplexing, trimming and gene mapping. Entries here come from immuneACCESS through TCRdb and include only in-frame sequences with V and J called. Some clones fail to appear in such tables; in the studies checked, an unresolved V gene covers under half of the shortfall, and the cause of the remainder is unknown. The DNA was the basis for D and trimming; V, J and clone size are from that table. For this sample the table gives under 150,000 clones, of which over 75% were detected only once. The top ten hold 5.5% of the sample.

Results the study describes overall, beyond this receptor: Immune responses induced by the vaccine were seen in around 93% of patients across multiple MHC alleles. Selection of PBMC samples for TCRB deep sequencing was based on availability. The authors noted that analyses of patient blood samples could not be reproduced because of sample limitations. No apparent relationship was observed between pseudoprogression and alterations in the top peripheral T cell clonotypes detected by TCRB sequencing.

The rearrangement combines TRBV11-2 with TRBJ1-4; the D gene is possibly TRBD1, with 5 bases matching. The material sequenced was PBMCs, taken from a glioma patient whose treatment included an IDH1 peptide vaccine. This receptor was taken from a man aged 35-49 years with glioma. The DNA sequence is as follows: TGTGCCAGCCACGGGGACTTAATTGGCGAAAAACTGTTTTTT. Its translation reads: CASHGDLIGEKLFF.